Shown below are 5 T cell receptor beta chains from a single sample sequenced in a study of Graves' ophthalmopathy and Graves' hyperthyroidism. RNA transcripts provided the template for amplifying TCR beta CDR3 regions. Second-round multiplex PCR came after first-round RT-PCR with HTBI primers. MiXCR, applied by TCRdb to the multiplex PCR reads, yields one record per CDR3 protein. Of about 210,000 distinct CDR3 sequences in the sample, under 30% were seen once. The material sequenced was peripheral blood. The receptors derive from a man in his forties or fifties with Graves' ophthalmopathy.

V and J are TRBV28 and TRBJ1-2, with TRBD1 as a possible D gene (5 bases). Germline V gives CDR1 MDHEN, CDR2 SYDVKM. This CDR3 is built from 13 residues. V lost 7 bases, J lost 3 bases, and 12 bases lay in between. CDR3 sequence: CASTPGADYGYTF. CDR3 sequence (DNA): TGTGCCAGCACCCCCGGGGCAGACTATGGCTACACCTTC.

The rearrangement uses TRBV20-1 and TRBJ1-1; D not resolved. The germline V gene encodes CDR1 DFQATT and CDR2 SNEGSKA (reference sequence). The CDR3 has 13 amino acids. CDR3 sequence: CSVFGPQVTEAFF. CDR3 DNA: TGCAGCGTCTTTGGGCCGCAGGTGACTGAAGCTTTCTTT.

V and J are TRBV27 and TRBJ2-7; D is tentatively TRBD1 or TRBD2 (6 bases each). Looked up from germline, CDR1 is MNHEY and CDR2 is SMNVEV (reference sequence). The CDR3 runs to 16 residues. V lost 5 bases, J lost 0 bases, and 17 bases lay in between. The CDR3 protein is CASSPVGGLSSYEQYF. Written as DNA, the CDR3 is TGTGCCAGCAGTCCCGTAGGGGGGCTAAGCTCCTACGAGCAGTACTTC.

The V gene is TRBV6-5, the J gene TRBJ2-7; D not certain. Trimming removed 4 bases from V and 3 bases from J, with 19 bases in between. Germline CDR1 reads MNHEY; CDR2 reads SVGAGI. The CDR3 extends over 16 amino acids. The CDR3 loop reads CASSSSLGGLYYEQYF. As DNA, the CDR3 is TGTGCCAGCAGTTCTAGTTTGGGTGGGCTATACTACGAGCAGTACTTC.

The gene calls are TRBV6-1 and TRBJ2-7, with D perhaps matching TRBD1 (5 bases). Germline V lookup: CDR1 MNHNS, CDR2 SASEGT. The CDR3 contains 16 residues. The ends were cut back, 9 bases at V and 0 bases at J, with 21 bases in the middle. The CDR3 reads CASGSGAALVSYEQYF. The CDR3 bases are TGTGCCAGTGGGTCTGGGGCCGCACTTGTCTCCTACGAGCAGTACTTC.